This entry concerns a single T cell receptor beta chain. Its antigen is still unknown. No base quality values were provided; no much bigger clone lies one nucleotide off. The data originate from a study of OX40 agonist ivuxolimab in advanced cancers. For context, the study as a whole: Ivuxolimab was a fully human IgG2 agonistic monoclonal antibody targeting the costimulatory receptor OX40 (CD134). Intravenous ivuxolimab was administered to patients every 2 weeks at six dose levels: 0.01, 0.1, 0.3, 1.5, 3 and 10 mg/kg. Of the 50 to 55 patients in dose escalation, some 20 had hepatocellular carcinoma, approximately 15 had melanoma, 9 had renal cell carcinoma and 9 had head and neck cancer. A male proportion of 82.7% and a mean age of roughly 55 years, ranging from 23 to 79, were recorded for the dose-escalation cohort. Prior anti-PD-1, anti-PD-L1 or anti-CTLA-4 therapy was permitted, and 35% to 40% of dose-escalation patients had received checkpoint inhibitors. Three dose-escalation patients achieved partial responses, one with hepatocellular carcinoma and two with cutaneous melanoma. Peripheral TCRbeta sequencing was intended to test whether TCR sequence diversity was altered and clonal T-cell expansion was caused by ivuxolimab. The paper covers the monotherapy dose-escalation part of the phase I ivuxolimab trial, which included N of about 50 patients.

To sequence the TCRbeta CDR3 region, genomic DNA was isolated from the sorted cells. The immunoSEQ Assay was used for sequencing of TCRbeta CDR3 regions. TCRdb provides this immuneACCESS table in a form limited to in-frame rearrangements. Some clones are lacking; in checked studies, under half of them reflect an unresolved V gene, and why the rest are absent is not known. This sample lists about 77,000 clones; over 75% were detected once. The ten top clones hold roughly 4.8% of the sample. CDR1 is given as SGHVS and CDR2 as FQNEAQ, both from the germline V gene. The CDR3 contains 16 residues, cysteine and phenylalanine counted. Here the CDR3 DNA is all that survives: 48 bases in frame from base 1. Trimming removed 1 base from V and 4 bases from J, leaving 16 bases between the germline ends. Patients with a history of autoimmune disease or receiving systemic immunosuppression were excluded from the trial. In every dose cohort, peripheral blood was drawn for TCR sequencing at baseline, cycle 4 day 1, and cycle 7 day 1. Samples came from an open-label, multicenter, first-in-human phase I dose-escalation trial of ivuxolimab. Adults with locally advanced or metastatic melanoma, renal cell carcinoma, hepatocellular carcinoma or head and neck squamous cell carcinoma were enrolled in the trial. Before TCR sequencing, CD4+ and CD8+ T cells were separately sorted from peripheral blood.

The paper as a whole reports these results and caveats: Low levels of normalized T-cell clonal expansion were also shown by some nonresponding patients. At doses from 0.1 to 3.0 mg/kg, clonal expansion was seen in both CD4+ and CD8+ blood T cells between baseline and week 6. After ivuxolimab, CD8+ T cells had more expanded clones than CD4+ T cells on average. In the 0.1-3.0 mg/kg groups, partial responders had among the lowest normalized peripheral clonal expansion, particularly in CD8+ T cells. Which antigens the clonally expanded peripheral T cells were specific for was not determined.

The sample here was CD4+ or CD8+ T cells sorted from blood, taken in a trial of the OX40 agonist ivuxolimab. The chain uses TRBV7-8 and TRBJ1-2; TRBD1 is a weak D gene call, 6 bases matching. The receptor's source is an adult with an advanced solid tumor such as melanoma, head and neck, liver or kidney cancer. The CDR3 protein: CASSLVGGRGSYGYTF. In nucleotides, the sequence is TGTGCCAGCAGCTTAGTCGGGGGGAGGGGGTCCTATGGCTACACCTTC.